This T cell receptor beta chain stems from a study of T-cell reconstitution after alpha-beta-depleted transplantation in children. Notes on this clonotype: Antigen specificity is unknown.

CDR3 size: 16 residues. Trimming took 1 base from V and 0 from J, leaving 10 bases between them. Looked up from germline, CDR1 is LGHDT and CDR2 is YNNKEL (reference sequence). Study findings and constraints: It was newly produced T cells that mostly accounted for T-cell counts and diversity one year after transplant. Surviving thymic progenitors and recipient T cells were the source of high TCRbeta diversity at day 60 in some patients.

The TCRbeta library incorporated unique molecular identifiers. TCRdb analysed the PCR reads with MiXCR anew, one entry per CDR3 protein. The top ten hold less than 15% of the sample, which has 550,000 to 600,000 distinct CDR3 sequences, roughly 23% seen once. The chain couples TRBV3-1 to TRBJ1-3; unclear D gene. The receptor's source is a boy in the first two years of life who had a stem cell transplant for acute myeloid leukemia, so the T cells may come from the graft donor. This specimen was PBMCs, mostly from graft donor cells, taken 360 days after TCRalphabeta/CD19-depleted stem cell transplant. Here the CDR3 DNA reads TGTGCCAGCAGCCAAGGGAACAGCCCCTCTGGAAACACCATATATTTT. Its translation: CASSQGNSPSGNTIYF.